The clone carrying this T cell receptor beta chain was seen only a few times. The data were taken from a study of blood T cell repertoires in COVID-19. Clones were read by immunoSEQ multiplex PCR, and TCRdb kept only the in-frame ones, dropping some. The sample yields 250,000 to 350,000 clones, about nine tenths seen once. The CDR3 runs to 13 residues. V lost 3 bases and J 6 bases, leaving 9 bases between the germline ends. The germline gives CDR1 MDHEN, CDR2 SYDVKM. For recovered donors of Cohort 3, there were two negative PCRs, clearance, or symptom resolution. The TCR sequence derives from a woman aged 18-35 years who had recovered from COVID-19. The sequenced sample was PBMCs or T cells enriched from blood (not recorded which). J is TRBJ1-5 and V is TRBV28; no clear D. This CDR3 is CASSFLPGQPQHF. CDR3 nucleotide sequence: TGTGCCAGCAGTTTCCTGCCCGGTCAGCCCCAGCATTTT.